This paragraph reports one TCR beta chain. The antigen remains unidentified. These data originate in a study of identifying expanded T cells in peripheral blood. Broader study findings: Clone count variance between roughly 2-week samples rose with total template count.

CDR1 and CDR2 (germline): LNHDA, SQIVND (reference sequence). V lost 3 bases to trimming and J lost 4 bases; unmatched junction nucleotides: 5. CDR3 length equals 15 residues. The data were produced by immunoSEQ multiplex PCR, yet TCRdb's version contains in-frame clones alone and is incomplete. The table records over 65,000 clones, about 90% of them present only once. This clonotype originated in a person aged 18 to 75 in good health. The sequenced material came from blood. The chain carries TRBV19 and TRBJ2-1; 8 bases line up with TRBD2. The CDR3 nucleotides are TGTGCCAGTAGTATGAGCGGGGGTTTATACAATGAGCAGTTCTTC. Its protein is CASSMSGGLYNEQFF.